These 21 T cell receptor beta chains share one sample of origin, sequenced in a study of shared clonotypes between healthy human individuals (dated by TCRdb to about 2020). Libraries were constructed by the immunoSEQ multiplex PCR assay. TCRdb holds this immuneACCESS table with in-frame rearrangements only. Some clones are missing; in checked studies, unresolved V genes explain under half, and the rest has no known cause. The sample table contains fewer than 550,000 clones; only one count was recorded for around 79% of them. Around 13% of the sample lies in the top ten. Sequenced material: PBMCs. The receptors derive from a woman aged 40 to 50 in good health. Some clones in this sample may be carry-over from other donors' samples.

This clone was recorded once. V and J are TRBV6-6 and TRBJ2-6; TRBD1 agrees at 7 bases. The trim removed 5 bases at V and 2 bases at J, leaving 6 bases unmatched. The CDR3 is 16 residues long. Per germline, CDR1 MNHNY and CDR2 SVGAGI (reference sequence). DNA of the CDR3: TGTGCCAGCAGTGGACAGGCGGCCGCTGGGGCCAACGTCCTGACTTTC. Residues: CASSGQAAAGANVLTF.

This clone is a singleton in its sample. The chain uses TRBV19 and TRBJ2-3; the D is unclear. This CDR3 contains 13 residues. Germline lookup yields CDR1 LNHDA and CDR2 SQIVND (reference sequence). Trimming took 3 bases from V and 9 from J, leaving 13 bases between them. CDR3 DNA: TGTGCCAGTAGTATTCGGGCATTGGGAACGCAGTATTTT. Its protein is CASSIRALGTQYF. Drawing the rest from reference TRBV19 and TRBJ2-3, the complete variable domain is DGGITQSPKYLFRKEGQNVTLSCEQNLNHDAMYWYRQDPGQGLRLIYYSQIVNDFQKGDIAEGYSVSREKKESFPLTVTSAQKNPTAFYLCASSIRALGTQYFGPGTRLTVL.

Comment on this clone: This may stem from a read error, because a much larger clone lies one nucleotide away. The chain uses TRBV30 and TRBJ2-2; unclear D gene. There are 13 residues in the CDR3. Germline-derived CDR1 and CDR2 are GTSNPN and SVGIG (reference sequence). Trimming removed 0 bases at V and 6 bases at J, with 8 bases between. The DNA of the CDR3 is TGTGCCTGGAGTGTTTGGGGTGCCGGGGAGCTGTTTTTT. Its translation is CAWSVWGAGELFF.

V usage is TRBV19 and J usage is TRBJ2-1; TRBD2 matches 9 bases. The CDR3 spans 17 residues. Germline-derived CDR1 and CDR2 are LNHDA and SQIVND (reference sequence). Germline trimming cut 4 bases from V and 5 bases from J; bases unmatched to any gene: 12. The DNA of the CDR3 is TGTGCCAGTAGTAAAGGTGGTGGCGGGAGGGCCCACAATGAGCAGTTCTTC. Translation gives CASSKGGGGRAHNEQFF.

In its sample, this clone was seen once. The chain recombines TRBV27 with TRBJ2-6; D gene ambiguous. Germline CDR1 MNHEY, CDR2 SMNVEV (reference sequence). Trimming took off 5 bases at V and 2 bases at J, with 4 bases between the two ends. The CDR3 spans 13 residues. As DNA, the CDR3 is TGTGCCAGCAGTAGGGCTGGGGCCAACGTCCTGACTTTC. Protein: CASSRAGANVLTF. The full variable domain, its missing parts supplied by reference TRBV27 and TRBJ2-6, is EAQVTQNPRYLITVTGKKLTVTCSQNMNHEYMSWYRQDPGLGLRQIYYSMNVEVTDKGDVPEGYKVSRKEKRNFPLILESPSPNQTSLYFCASSRAGANVLTFGAGSRLTVL.

The gene calls are TRBV5-1 and TRBJ2-7; D unclear. This CDR3 has 14 residues. Germline CDR1 and CDR2: SGHRS and YFSETQ. V lost 3 bases and J 1 base, leaving 11 bases between the germline ends. In nucleotides, the CDR3 is TGCGCCAGCAGCTCCGGAGACTGGTCCTACGAGCAGTACTTC. Protein product: CASSSGDWSYEQYF.

This clone was counted only a few times. J is TRBJ2-3 and V is TRBV7-3; D possibly corresponds to TRBD2 (6 bases). The CDR3 runs to 13 residues. Germline V lookup: CDR1 SGHTA, CDR2 FQGTGA. The ends were cut back, 5 bases at V and 3 bases at J, with 9 bases in the middle. The CDR3 is CASSPRGTDTQYF. The CDR3 DNA reads as TGTGCCAGCAGCCCCCGGGGGACAGATACGCAGTATTTT.

The chain uses TRBV7-6 and TRBJ1-1; 9 bases line up with TRBD1. CDR3 size: 15 residues. The trim removed 5 bases at V and 1 base at J, leaving 5 bases unmatched. Germline CDR1 is SGHVS and CDR2 is FNYEAQ. CDR3 sequence: CASSKMTGGNTEAFF. CDR3 DNA sequence: TGTGCCAGCAGCAAAATGACAGGGGGGAACACTGAAGCTTTCTTT.

This clone was observed a single time. The chain links TRBV28 to TRBJ2-1, with a tentative D call TRBD1 (6 bases). V was pared by 6 bases and J by 8 bases, with 17 bases between. The length of the CDR3 is 14 residues. The germline V gene encodes CDR1 MDHEN and CDR2 SYDVKM. The chain's CDR3 is CASRDIQGVHEQFF. DNA for the CDR3: TGTGCCAGCAGGGATATACAGGGAGTACATGAGCAGTTCTTC. The full variable domain, its missing parts supplied by reference TRBV28 and TRBJ2-1, is DVKVTQSSRYLVKRTGEKVFLECVQDMDHENMFWYRQDPGLGLRLIYFSYDVKMKEKGDIPEGYSVSREKKERFSLILESASTNQTSMYLCASRDIQGVHEQFFGPGTRLTVL.

A few counts support this clone. The chain combines TRBV5-1 with TRBJ2-2, with 11 bases aligning to TRBD1. Germline V gene lookup returns CDR1 SGHRS and CDR2 YFSETQ. Germline trimming cut 3 bases from V and 4 bases from J; bases unmatched to any gene: 2. There are 15 residues in the CDR3. The CDR3 DNA follows: TGCGCCAGCAGCTGGGGGACAGGGGGCACCGGGGAGCTGTTTTTT. Amino acid sequence: CASSWGTGGTGELFF. The full variable domain, completed using reference TRBV5-1 and TRBJ2-2, is KAGVTQTPRYLIKTRGQQVTLSCSPISGHRSVSWYQQTPGQGLQFLFEYFSETQRNKGNFPGRFSGRQFSNSRSEMNVSTLELGDSALYLCASSWGTGGTGELFFGEGSRLTVL.

This clone was observed once. The chain recombines TRBV5-1 with TRBJ2-7; unclear D gene. The CDR3 is 13 amino acids. Germline loops: CDR1 SGHRS, CDR2 YFSETQ. V was clipped by 7 bases and J by 3 bases, with 14 bases between them. The CDR3 sequence: CASYSGSNYEQYF. The DNA of the CDR3 is TGCGCCAGCTACTCCGGGTCTAACTACGAGCAGTACTTC.

CDR3 DNA: TGTGCCAGCAGCTTCAGGGGATTGCCCTACGAGCAGTACTTC. This sequence encodes CASSFRGLPYEQYF. V gene TRBV7-2 combines with J gene TRBJ2-7, with a tentative D call TRBD1 (6 bases). Germline V gene sequence: CDR1 SGHTA, CDR2 FQGNSA. Trimming removed 3 bases from V and 2 bases from J, with 11 bases in between. CDR3 length: 14 residues.

The gene calls are TRBV7-8 and TRBJ2-1; D gene unclear. The V gene's germline CDR1 is SGHVS and CDR2 FQNEAQ. V lost 8 bases and J lost 4, with 12 bases in between. This CDR3 has 13 residues. The CDR3 protein is CASGPFTYNEQFF. In DNA, the CDR3 is TGTGCCAGCGGGCCTTTTACTTACAATGAGCAGTTCTTC. The entire variable domain, with the rest obtained from reference TRBV7-8 and TRBJ2-1, is as follows: GAGVSQSPRYKVAKRGQDVALRCDPISGHVSLFWYQQALGQGPEFLTYFQNEAQLDKSGLPSDRFFAERPEGSVSTLKIQRTQQEDSAVYLCASGPFTYNEQFFGPGTRLTVL.

There are a few counts of this clone. The chain carries TRBV7-9 and TRBJ1-1, with 7 bases fitting TRBD1. Per the germline V gene, CDR1 is SEHNR and CDR2 is FQNEAQ (reference sequence). The V gene end was trimmed by 3 bases and the J gene end by 9 bases; junction bases not matched to a gene: 7. This CDR3 spans 13 amino acids. The CDR3 DNA sequence: TGTGCCAGCAGCTTCTCAACAGGGGACAAAGCTTTCTTT. Its translation: CASSFSTGDKAFF.

This clone was seen a single time. The chain uses TRBV27 and TRBJ2-5; D not resolved. V was pared by 6 bases and J by 1 base, with 12 bases between. The CDR3 sequence is 14 residues long. Germline V gene lookup returns CDR1 MNHEY and CDR2 SMNVEV (reference sequence). CDR3 protein: CASRSTRLQETQYF. The CDR3 region has the DNA TGTGCCAGCAGATCTACAAGACTCCAAGAGACCCAGTACTTC.

Here the CDR3 reads CASSPGQGTDTQYF. The CDR3 region has the DNA TGTGCCAGCAGCCCGGGACAGGGTACAGATACGCAGTATTTT. V gene TRBV11-2 combines with J gene TRBJ2-3, with TRBD1 matching 9 bases. J lost 3 bases, V lost 5 bases, and 3 bases had no gene match. Germline CDR1 is SGHAT and CDR2 is FQNNGV. The CDR3 sequence is 14 residues long.

This clone was seen more than once but under ten times. The chain joins TRBV2 to TRBJ2-5, with a tentative D call TRBD2 (6 bases). Matching the DNA end better, TRBJ2-7 makes the J call doubtful. The CDR3 covers 12 residues. Per germline, CDR1 SNHLY and CDR2 FYNNEI. The CDR3 loop is CASTWGRNEQYF. The CDR3 nucleotides are TGTGCCAGCACCTGGGGGAGGAACGAGCAGTACTTC.

This chain links TRBV28 with TRBJ2-3; TRBD2 matches 9 bases. Germline CDR1 is MDHEN and CDR2 is SYDVKM. J gave up 8 bases and V 11 bases, and 11 bases lay outside the gene matches. CDR3 length: 13 amino acids. The CDR3 DNA reads as TGTGCCGCCCGGTCTAGCGGGATTGGTACGCAGTATTTT. It specifies CAARSSGIGTQYF.

This clone was recorded a few times. The V and J genes are TRBV29-1 and TRBJ2-5, with D possibly matching TRBD1 (6 bases). V was cut by 3 bases and J by 2 bases, with 10 bases left in between. Germline CDR1 is SQVTM and CDR2 is ANQGSEA. The CDR3 runs 13 residues. CDR3 bases: TGCAGCGTTGATGAGGGGGTACAAGAGACCCAGTACTTC. The encoded protein is CSVDEGVQETQYF.

This clone has more than one count but fewer than ten. The J gene is TRBJ1-1, the V gene TRBV7-3; D is unclear. Trimming stripped 4 bases from V and 3 bases from J, with 9 bases between. CDR3 length: 13 residues. Germline V gene data show CDR1 as SGHTA and CDR2 as FQGTGA. This chain's CDR3 is CASSYTRDTEAFF. CDR3 DNA: TGTGCCAGCAGCTACACCCGGGACACTGAAGCTTTCTTT.

CDR3 sequence: CASRGTRQETQYF. In DNA form, the CDR3 reads TGTGCCAGCAGGGGGACCCGCCAAGAGACCCAGTACTTC. The chain employs TRBV2 and TRBJ2-5, with D possibly being TRBD1 or TRBD2 (5 bases each). CDR1 is SNHLY and CDR2 is FYNNEI in the germline V gene. CDR3 length: 13 residues. Trimming took off 6 bases at V and 1 base at J, with 9 bases between the two ends. The full variable domain, rest sourced from reference TRBV2 and TRBJ2-5, is EPEVTQTPSHQVTQMGQEVILRCVPISNHLYFYWYRQILGQKVEFLVSFYNNEISEKSEIFDDQFSVERPDGSNFTLKIRSTKLEDSAMYFCASRGTRQETQYFGPGTRLLVL.